This is a list of T cell receptor beta chains from one sample in a study of T-cell reconstitution after alpha-beta-depleted transplantation in children. TCRdb itself ran the PCR reads through MiXCR, one entry per CDR3 protein. Of about 230,000 distinct CDR3 sequences listed, 9.7% were seen once; the top ten hold about 4.8%. The starting material was PBMCs from the stem cell graft donor, obtained from the stem cell graft. Receptors were obtained from a human donor who donated a stem cell graft to a child with SCID. CDR3s include the opening cysteine and the closing phenylalanine or tryptophan. Fields, in order: clone size, CDR3 length, D gene, J gene, V gene, CDR3 DNA, CDR3 protein. A D gene is named only where the DNA matches it firmly. For some rows the clone size is stated as once, few or many, or as a class when expanded; others skip it.

clone_size: NA; cdr3_length: 19; d_call: NA; j_call: TRBJ1-3; v_call: TRBV2; cdr3_nt: TGTGCCAGCATGGGTGTAGCGGTACCCCACCGTAGCTCTGGAAACACCATATATTTT; cdr3_aa: CASMGVAVPHRSSGNTIYF
clone_size: many; cdr3_length: 14; d_call: NA; j_call: TRBJ1-2; v_call: TRBV9; cdr3_nt: TGTGCCAGCAGCGTAGGTTCTGCATCCTATGGCTACACCTTC; cdr3_aa: CASSVGSASYGYTF
clone_size: many; cdr3_length: 14; d_call: NA; j_call: TRBJ1-5; v_call: TRBV19; cdr3_nt: TGTGCCAGTTCCGAGACCGGTTTTAATCAGCCCCAGCATTTT; cdr3_aa: CASSETGFNQPQHF
clone_size: few; cdr3_length: 12; d_call: NA; j_call: TRBJ1-2; v_call: TRBV24-1; cdr3_nt: TGTGCCACCAGTGATCTAACAGGGAGATACACCTTC; cdr3_aa: CATSDLTGRYTF
clone_size: many; cdr3_length: 17; d_call: NA; j_call: TRBJ2-2; v_call: TRBV5-1; cdr3_nt: TGCGCCAGCAGCTTCCGACAGGCGCGAACGAACACCGGGGAGCTGTTTTTT; cdr3_aa: CASSFRQARTNTGELFF
clone_size: many; cdr3_length: 15; d_call: TRBD2; j_call: TRBJ2-7; v_call: TRBV20-1; cdr3_nt: TGCAGTGCTAGAGAGTTGGCGGGGGAGTCCTACGAGCAGTACTTC; cdr3_aa: CSARELAGESYEQYF
clone_size: many; cdr3_length: 14; d_call: TRBD1; j_call: TRBJ2-7; v_call: TRBV2; cdr3_nt: TGTGCCAGCAGTGAACAGGGGGAGTTCTACGAGCAGTACTTC; cdr3_aa: CASSEQGEFYEQYF
clone_size: many; cdr3_length: 18; d_call: TRBD1; j_call: TRBJ1-5; v_call: TRBV28; cdr3_nt: TGTGCCAGCAGGAAGGGGGCGTTCGGCAAAACGGTCAATCAGCCCCAGCATTTT; cdr3_aa: CASRKGAFGKTVNQPQHF
clone_size: NA; cdr3_length: 13; d_call: NA; j_call: TRBJ1-5; v_call: TRBV6-6; cdr3_nt: TGTGCCAGCATGGACAGCCGCAATCAGCCCCAGCATTTT; cdr3_aa: CASMDSRNQPQHF
clone_size: many; cdr3_length: 12; d_call: NA; j_call: TRBJ2-1; v_call: TRBV20-1; cdr3_nt: TGCAGTGCTAGCGCTCTAGCCGGTGAGCAGTTCTTC; cdr3_aa: CSASALAGEQFF
clone_size: many; cdr3_length: 13; d_call: NA; j_call: TRBJ2-5; v_call: TRBV29-1; cdr3_nt: TGCAGCGTTGACTGGGAACAACAAGAGACCCAGTACTTC; cdr3_aa: CSVDWEQQETQYF
clone_size: many; cdr3_length: 14; d_call: TRBD1; j_call: TRBJ1-2; v_call: TRBV4-1; cdr3_nt: TGCGCCAGCAGCCAACAGGGACAGAACTATGGCTACACCTTC; cdr3_aa: CASSQQGQNYGYTF
clone_size: NA; cdr3_length: 14; d_call: NA; j_call: TRBJ1-4; v_call: TRBV5-1; cdr3_nt: TGCGCCAGCAGCACTCCCCGACGGAATGAAAAACTGTTTTTT; cdr3_aa: CASSTPRRNEKLFF
clone_size: many; cdr3_length: 13; d_call: NA; j_call: TRBJ1-2; v_call: TRBV2; cdr3_nt: TGTGCCAGCAATAACGGTACTAACTATGGCTACACCTTC; cdr3_aa: CASNNGTNYGYTF
clone_size: few; cdr3_length: 16; d_call: NA; j_call: TRBJ1-1; v_call: TRBV7-8; cdr3_nt: TGTGCCAGCAGCTTAAGGGCGGGGCAGGGGCGGACTGAAGCTTTCTTT; cdr3_aa: CASSLRAGQGRTEAFF
clone_size: many; cdr3_length: 15; d_call: TRBD1; j_call: TRBJ2-3; v_call: TRBV15; cdr3_nt: TGTGCCACCAGCAGAGCCCCAGGGGGCGCAGATACGCAGTATTTT; cdr3_aa: CATSRAPGGADTQYF
clone_size: many; cdr3_length: 13; d_call: NA; j_call: TRBJ2-1; v_call: TRBV29-1; cdr3_nt: TGCAGCGTTGTCGAGACTACCTACAATGAGCAGTTCTTC; cdr3_aa: CSVVETTYNEQFF
clone_size: many; cdr3_length: 16; d_call: TRBD1; j_call: TRBJ2-7; v_call: TRBV20-1; cdr3_nt: TGCAGTGCTAGAGTCAATCCGGGACAGGGGGCTGGGGAGCAGTACTTC; cdr3_aa: CSARVNPGQGAGEQYF
clone_size: many; cdr3_length: 15; d_call: NA; j_call: TRBJ1-4; v_call: TRBV28; cdr3_nt: TGTGCCAGCAGGCCCTCTGGGGGCGATAATGAAAAACTGTTTTTT; cdr3_aa: CASRPSGGDNEKLFF
clone_size: many; cdr3_length: 14; d_call: TRBD1; j_call: TRBJ2-7; v_call: TRBV5-5; cdr3_nt: TGTGCCAGCAGCTTCTGGGACAGCTCCTACGAGCAGTACTTC; cdr3_aa: CASSFWDSSYEQYF
clone_size: many; cdr3_length: 13; d_call: NA; j_call: TRBJ1-1; v_call: TRBV6-4; cdr3_nt: TGTGCCAGCAGTGACCAGGCGGGCACTGAAGCTTTCTTT; cdr3_aa: CASSDQAGTEAFF
clone_size: many; cdr3_length: 18; d_call: TRBD2; j_call: TRBJ2-3; v_call: TRBV4-2; cdr3_nt: TGTGCCAGCAGCCAAGATCTTACTAGCGGGGGCCGGACAGATACGCAGTATTTT; cdr3_aa: CASSQDLTSGGRTDTQYF
clone_size: NA; cdr3_length: 15; d_call: NA; j_call: TRBJ2-5; v_call: TRBV18; cdr3_nt: TGTGCCAGCTCACCTTTATTGGGGGTCCCAGAGACCCAGTACTTC; cdr3_aa: CASSPLLGVPETQYF
clone_size: many; cdr3_length: 13; d_call: NA; j_call: TRBJ1-1; v_call: TRBV5-5; cdr3_nt: TGTGCCAGCAGAAACCCTGACGGGGCTGAAGCTTTCTTT; cdr3_aa: CASRNPDGAEAFF
clone_size: many; cdr3_length: 15; d_call: TRBD1; j_call: TRBJ1-2; v_call: TRBV5-1; cdr3_nt: TGCGCCAGCAGCTCAGCACCAGGACAGGGCTATGGCTACACCTTC; cdr3_aa: CASSSAPGQGYGYTF
clone_size: many; cdr3_length: 14; d_call: TRBD2; j_call: TRBJ2-7; v_call: TRBV20-1; cdr3_nt: TGCAGTGCTATTGCGGGGGAGAAAAACTACGAGCAGTACTTC; cdr3_aa: CSAIAGEKNYEQYF
clone_size: many; cdr3_length: 14; d_call: NA; j_call: TRBJ1-4; v_call: TRBV27; cdr3_nt: TGTGCCAGCAGTTTACTAGGTTCTAATGAAAAACTGTTTTTT; cdr3_aa: CASSLLGSNEKLFF
clone_size: many; cdr3_length: 15; d_call: TRBD2; j_call: TRBJ2-1; v_call: TRBV6-6; cdr3_nt: TGTGCCAGCAGGCAATCGGGGGGGCCCTACAATGAGCAGTTCTTC; cdr3_aa: CASRQSGGPYNEQFF
clone_size: many; cdr3_length: 14; d_call: NA; j_call: TRBJ1-2; v_call: TRBV20-1; cdr3_nt: TGCAGTGCTAGAGATGGGAGGACTAACTATGGCTACACCTTC; cdr3_aa: CSARDGRTNYGYTF
clone_size: many; cdr3_length: 13; d_call: TRBD1; j_call: TRBJ1-2; v_call: TRBV27; cdr3_nt: TGTGCCAGCAGTTACCGGGACAGTTCTGGCTACACCTTC; cdr3_aa: CASSYRDSSGYTF
clone_size: many; cdr3_length: 11; d_call: NA; j_call: TRBJ2-7; v_call: TRBV18; cdr3_nt: TGTGCCAGCTCAACAGCGTACGAGCAGTACTTC; cdr3_aa: CASSTAYEQYF
clone_size: many; cdr3_length: 12; d_call: NA; j_call: TRBJ1-1; v_call: TRBV2; cdr3_nt: TGTGCCAGCAACCAGGGGAACACTGAAGCTTTCTTT; cdr3_aa: CASNQGNTEAFF
clone_size: many; cdr3_length: 13; d_call: NA; j_call: TRBJ1-1; v_call: TRBV7-6; cdr3_nt: TGTGCCAGCAGCAAAGGGGGGGGCACTGAAGCTTTCTTT; cdr3_aa: CASSKGGGTEAFF
clone_size: many; cdr3_length: 16; d_call: NA; j_call: TRBJ1-1; v_call: TRBV5-1; cdr3_nt: TGCGCCAGCAGCTTGGCCGGTCCGGGGGTGAACACTGAAGCTTTCTTT; cdr3_aa: CASSLAGPGVNTEAFF
clone_size: many; cdr3_length: 13; d_call: NA; j_call: TRBJ1-1; v_call: TRBV7-2; cdr3_nt: TGTGCCAGCAGCCCCGGGGGGCCAAGGGAAGCTTTCTTT; cdr3_aa: CASSPGGPREAFF
clone_size: NA; cdr3_length: 13; d_call: NA; j_call: TRBJ1-1; v_call: TRBV30; cdr3_nt: TGTGCCTGGAGTGTACTCTGGAACACTGAAGCTTTCTTT; cdr3_aa: CAWSVLWNTEAFF
clone_size: many; cdr3_length: 13; d_call: NA; j_call: TRBJ2-2; v_call: TRBV20-1; cdr3_nt: TGCAGTGCTAGACCGAGGGTCGCCGGGGAGCTGTTTTTT; cdr3_aa: CSARPRVAGELFF
clone_size: many; cdr3_length: 13; d_call: NA; j_call: TRBJ2-7; v_call: TRBV7-3; cdr3_nt: TGTGCCAGCAGCTCCGGACCAACCTACGAGCAGTACTTC; cdr3_aa: CASSSGPTYEQYF
clone_size: many; cdr3_length: 18; d_call: NA; j_call: TRBJ2-3; v_call: TRBV6-5; cdr3_nt: TGTGCCAGCAGTTACTCTTTTACGGCCCGTTCTAGCACAGATACGCAGTATTTT; cdr3_aa: CASSYSFTARSSTDTQYF
clone_size: few; cdr3_length: 16; d_call: NA; j_call: TRBJ2-2; v_call: TRBV7-8; cdr3_nt: TGTGCCAGCAGCCCCGGACCGTCCGGCGGCACCGGGGAGCTGTTTTTT; cdr3_aa: CASSPGPSGGTGELFF
clone_size: many; cdr3_length: 14; d_call: NA; j_call: TRBJ2-5; v_call: TRBV28; cdr3_nt: TGTGCCAGCAGTTTATGGGGGGCCCAAGAGACCCAGTACTTC; cdr3_aa: CASSLWGAQETQYF
clone_size: many; cdr3_length: 15; d_call: NA; j_call: TRBJ1-4; v_call: TRBV20-1; cdr3_nt: TGCAGTGCTAGAGATTATAGTCCGGGGGGGGGTAAACTGTTTTTT; cdr3_aa: CSARDYSPGGGKLFF
clone_size: NA; cdr3_length: 15; d_call: TRBD1; j_call: TRBJ1-1; v_call: TRBV6-1; cdr3_nt: TGTGCCAGCAGCAACGGAGCCTTGGGACAGACTGAAGCTTTCTTT; cdr3_aa: CASSNGALGQTEAFF
clone_size: NA; cdr3_length: 17; d_call: TRBD2; j_call: TRBJ2-2; v_call: TRBV28; cdr3_nt: TGTGCCAGCAGTTTGGGCGGGGGAGAAACGAACACCGGGGAGCTGTTTTTT; cdr3_aa: CASSLGGGETNTGELFF
clone_size: many; cdr3_length: 17; d_call: NA; j_call: TRBJ2-3; v_call: TRBV4-2; cdr3_nt: TGTGCCAGCAGCCATATGACCGGGAGTTATAGCACAGATACGCAGTATTTT; cdr3_aa: CASSHMTGSYSTDTQYF
clone_size: few; cdr3_length: 15; d_call: TRBD1; j_call: TRBJ1-1; v_call: TRBV7-8; cdr3_nt: TGTGCCAGCAGCAGAATACAGGGGGCTCGAACTGAAGCTTTCTTT; cdr3_aa: CASSRIQGARTEAFF
clone_size: NA; cdr3_length: 14; d_call: NA; j_call: TRBJ1-4; v_call: TRBV5-1; cdr3_nt: TGCGCCAGCAGCCCCGGCCAGCTCAATGAAAAACTGTTTTTT; cdr3_aa: CASSPGQLNEKLFF
clone_size: NA; cdr3_length: 15; d_call: NA; j_call: TRBJ2-2; v_call: TRBV3-1; cdr3_nt: TGTGCCAGCAGCCAGGGCCCTGTGAGCGCCGGGGAGCTGTTTTTT; cdr3_aa: CASSQGPVSAGELFF